This T cell receptor beta chain was obtained from a study of identical twins. Using its own MiXCR run on the 5' RACE reads, TCRdb lists one record per CDR3 protein. The table has about 220,000 distinct CDR3 sequences, 6% to 7% seen once; the top ten hold about 15%. The V and J ends lost 4 bases and 5 bases respectively, with 14 bases between them. The length of the CDR3 is 15 residues. Looked up from germline, CDR1 is LGHNA and CDR2 is YSLEER. A few counts support this clonotype. The data were also submitted as part of a second study, on T cells expressing NK-cell markers.

Sequenced: CD8+ T cells sorted from blood. This TCR derives from a woman aged 18-29 years in good health. The chain carries TRBV4-3 and TRBJ1-4; D perhaps matches TRBD1 (5 bases). The CDR3: CASSRSQGKNEKLFF. The CDR3 region has the DNA TGCGCCAGCAGCCGGAGTCAGGGAAAGAATGAAAAACTGTTTTTT.